The clone carrying this TCR beta chain was counted once. Its antigen is currently unknown. The sample is drawn from a study of OX40 agonist ivuxolimab in advanced cancers. Study-wide context: Patients received ivuxolimab, an intravenous treatment, every 2 weeks at 0.01 to 10 mg/kg. Whole-study findings and limits: Circulating CD4+ and CD8+ T cells showed clonal expansion by week 6 at 0.1 to 3.0 mg/kg.

Repertoires were generated with immunoSEQ multiplex PCR, while TCRdb's copy carries only in-frame clones and drops some. The table has tens of thousands of clones, roughly 78% seen once. The CDR3 extends over 13 amino acids. The source of this sequence is an adult with an advanced solid tumor such as melanoma, head and neck, liver or kidney cancer. The material was CD4+ or CD8+ T cells sorted from blood, obtained in a trial of the OX40 agonist ivuxolimab. V and J are TRBV21-1 and TRBJ1-3; no DNA check was done on the table's D call, TRBD1. TRBV21-1 is classified as a pseudogene. The CDR3 protein is CASTMDRVNTIYF. The CDR3 bases are TGTGCCAGCACCATGGACAGGGTAAACACCATATATTTT.